This entry describes one T cell receptor beta chain. These data come from a study of blood T cell repertoires in COVID-19. Study-level background: Collection of acute and convalescent COVID-19 samples took place in the United States, Italy and Spain. From T cells, B-cell-depleted T cells, or PBMCs came the material, which was cDNA or gDNA.

Original processing methods: Estimation of nucleated cell counts was performed using reference gene primer amplification. Data came from immunoSEQ multiplex PCR; TCRdb stores just in-frame clones and leaves some out. From that table come the V and J calls and clone size; the DNA was used to work out D and trimming. This sample carries about 380,000 clones, roughly 80% of them seen once, and the ten largest clones take more than 1%. The sequenced material came from peripheral blood. The clonotype comes from a human donor with acute or convalescent COVID-19. The donor label of this sample is uncertain.

The CDR3 spells CASSQEVAYGYTF. Written as DNA, the CDR3 is TGTGCCAGCAGCCAAGAAGTAGCGTATGGCTACACCTTC. The V gene is TRBV3-1 (or the pseudogene TRBV3-2), the J gene TRBJ1-2; D remains unclear. V lost 0 bases, J lost 5 bases, and 7 bases lay in between. Germline-derived CDR1 and CDR2 are LGHDT and YNNKEL (reference sequence). The CDR3 is 13 amino acids.